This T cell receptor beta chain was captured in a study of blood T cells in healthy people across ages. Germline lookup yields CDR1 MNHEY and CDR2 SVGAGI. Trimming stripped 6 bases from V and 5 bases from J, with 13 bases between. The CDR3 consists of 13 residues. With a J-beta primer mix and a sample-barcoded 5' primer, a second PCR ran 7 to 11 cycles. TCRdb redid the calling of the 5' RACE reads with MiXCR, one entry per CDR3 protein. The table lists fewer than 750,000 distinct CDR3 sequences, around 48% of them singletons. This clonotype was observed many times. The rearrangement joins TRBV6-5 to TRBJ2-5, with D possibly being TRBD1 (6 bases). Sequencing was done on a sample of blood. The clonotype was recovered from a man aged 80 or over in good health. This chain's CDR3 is CASSRDMRETQYF. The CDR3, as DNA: TGTGCCAGCAGCCGGGACATGCGGGAGACCCAGTACTTC.